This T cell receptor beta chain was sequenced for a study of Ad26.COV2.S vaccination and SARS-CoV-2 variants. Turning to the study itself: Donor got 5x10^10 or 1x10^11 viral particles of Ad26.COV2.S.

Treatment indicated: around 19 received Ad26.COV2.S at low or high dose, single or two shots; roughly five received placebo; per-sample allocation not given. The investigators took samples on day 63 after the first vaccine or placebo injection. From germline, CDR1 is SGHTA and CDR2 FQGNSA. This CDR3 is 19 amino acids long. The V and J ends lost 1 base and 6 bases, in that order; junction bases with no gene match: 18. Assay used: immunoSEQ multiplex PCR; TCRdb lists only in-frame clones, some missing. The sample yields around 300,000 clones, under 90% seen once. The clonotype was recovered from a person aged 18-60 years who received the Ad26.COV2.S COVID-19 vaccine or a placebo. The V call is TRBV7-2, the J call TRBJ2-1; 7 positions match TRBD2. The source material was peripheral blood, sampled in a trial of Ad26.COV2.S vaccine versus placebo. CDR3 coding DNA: TGTGCCAGCAGCTTAGGAGCTTACTGGGACTACAGCCTCGCCAATGAGCAGTTCTTC. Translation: CASSLGAYWDYSLANEQFF.